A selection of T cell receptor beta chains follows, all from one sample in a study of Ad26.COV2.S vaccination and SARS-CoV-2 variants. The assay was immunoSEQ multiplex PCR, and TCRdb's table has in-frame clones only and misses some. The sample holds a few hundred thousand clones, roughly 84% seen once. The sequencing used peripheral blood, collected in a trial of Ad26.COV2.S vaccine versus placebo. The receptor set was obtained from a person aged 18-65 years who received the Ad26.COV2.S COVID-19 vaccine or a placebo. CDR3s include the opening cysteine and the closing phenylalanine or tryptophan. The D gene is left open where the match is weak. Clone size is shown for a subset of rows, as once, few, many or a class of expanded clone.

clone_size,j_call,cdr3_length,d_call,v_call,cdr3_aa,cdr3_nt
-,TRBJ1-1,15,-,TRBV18,CASSPGAAEGTEAFF,TGTGCCAGCTCACCAGGGGCAGCGGAGGGAACTGAAGCTTTCTTT
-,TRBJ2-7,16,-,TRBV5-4,CASSPHSGTAPHEQYF,TGTGCCAGCAGCCCCCATTCCGGGACTGCCCCCCACGAGCAGTACTTC
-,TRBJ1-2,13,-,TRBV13,CASSSEGGYGYTF,TGTGCCAGCAGCTCCGAGGGTGGCTATGGCTACACCTTC
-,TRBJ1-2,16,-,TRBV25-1,CASSVGRTVANYGYTF,TGTGCCAGCAGTGTCGGACGGACGGTAGCTAACTATGGCTACACCTTC
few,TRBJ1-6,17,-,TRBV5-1,CASSLDRSSSYNSPLHF,TGCGCCAGCAGCTTAGACAGGTCGAGCTCCTATAATTCACCCCTCCACTTT
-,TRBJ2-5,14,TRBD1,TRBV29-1,CSVAGTGGQETQYF,TGCAGCGTCGCCGGGACAGGGGGACAAGAGACCCAGTACTTC
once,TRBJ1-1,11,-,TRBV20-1,CSAVLGAEAFF,TGCAGTGCTGTCCTGGGGGCTGAAGCTTTCTTT
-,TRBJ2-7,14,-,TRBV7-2,CASSPRTGTYEQYF,TGTGCCAGCAGCCCGAGAACAGGCACCTACGAGCAGTACTTC
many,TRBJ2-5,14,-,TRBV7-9,CASSLGLAQETQYF,TGTGCCAGCAGCTTAGGCTTGGCTCAAGAGACCCAGTACTTC
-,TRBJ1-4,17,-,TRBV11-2,CASTPRETANANEKLFF,TGTGCCAGCACCCCACGGGAGACAGCGAACGCTAATGAAAAACTGTTTTTT